The 20 T cell receptor beta chains listed next were all sequenced from one sample in a study of T cell repertoires in cytomegalovirus infection. Each CDR3 protein is one row after TCRdb ran MiXCR on the reads. The sample holds about 530,000 distinct CDR3 sequences; about a quarter are singletons and the top ten take around 13%. Material: PBMCs. These receptors were taken from a human donor in good health (CMV status not recorded). Some clones in this sample may be carry-over from other donors' samples.

This clonotype has only a few counts. The chain combines TRBV6-5 with TRBJ2-5; D is possibly TRBD1 (8 bases). This CDR3 has 18 amino acids. Germline V gene sequence: CDR1 MNHEY, CDR2 SVGAGI. The V end lost 2 bases, the J end lost 1 base, and 20 bases lay between the germline ends. The CDR3 here is CASSYGGDRLLPQETQYF. In DNA, the CDR3 is TGTGCCAGCAGTTACGGGGGGGACAGGCTCCTCCCCCAAGAGACCCAGTACTTC.

The chain recombines TRBV28 with TRBJ1-1, with D uncertain. Trimming shortened V by 2 bases and J by 3 bases, and 13 bases separated the two germline ends. The germline V gene has CDR1 MDHEN and CDR2 SYDVKM. This CDR3 is built from 15 residues. CDR3 DNA: TGTGCCAGCAGTTTAAGAGGTCCGCGGCACACTGAAGCTTTCTTT. Translating it yields CASSLRGPRHTEAFF.

This clonotype occurred a few times. The chain is built from TRBV6-2 or TRBV6-3 and TRBJ2-1, with 14 bases identical to TRBD2. The CDR3 is 19 amino acids. Looked up from germline, CDR1 is MNHEY and CDR2 is SVGEGT. The V segment lost 2 bases and the J segment 4 bases; nucleotides outside the gene matches: 10. In nucleotides, the CDR3 is TGTGCCAGCAGTTACCGTAGACTAGCGGGAGGGAACCGTTACAATGAGCAGTTCTTC. Its translation: CASSYRRLAGGNRYNEQFF.

Ten or more counts support this clonotype. The chain has TRBV7-2 and TRBJ2-3; TRBD1 aligns across 8 bases. The germline V gene encodes CDR1 SGHTA and CDR2 FQGNSA. The V gene end was trimmed by 5 bases and the J gene end by 2 bases; junction bases not matched to a gene: 9. CDR3 length: 16 amino acids. The chain's CDR3 is CASSRGRDRLTDTQYF. In nucleotides, the CDR3 is TGTGCCAGCAGCCGAGGGCGGGACAGGCTCACAGATACGCAGTATTTT.

This sequence joins TRBV19 and TRBJ2-3, with 7 bases identical to TRBD1. From germline, CDR1 is LNHDA and CDR2 SQIVND (reference sequence). The CDR3 consists of 15 residues. Trimming removed 9 bases from V and 1 base from J; junction bases left unmatched: 10. In nucleotides, the CDR3 is TGTGCCAGCTCCAAACAGGGGATCGGCACAGATACGCAGTATTTT. Its protein product is CASSKQGIGTDTQYF. The whole variable domain, remainder taken from reference TRBV19 and TRBJ2-3, is DGGITQSPKYLFRKEGQNVTLSCEQNLNHDAMYWYRQDPGQGLRLIYYSQIVNDFQKGDIAEGYSVSREKKESFPLTVTSAQKNPTAFYLCASSKQGIGTDTQYFGPGTRLTVL.

A few counts support this clonotype. This chain uses TRBV28 with TRBJ1-1; 7 bases fit TRBD1. V lost 7 bases to trimming and J lost 3 bases; unmatched junction nucleotides: 8. CDR3 length: 14 residues. Germline V lookup: CDR1 MDHEN, CDR2 SYDVKM. The CDR3 reads CASTQGGLDTEAFF. CDR3 coding DNA: TGTGCCAGCACTCAGGGGGGGTTGGACACTGAAGCTTTCTTT.

This clonotype was observed a few times. V gene TRBV6-1 combines with J gene TRBJ2-1; 10 nucleotides line up with TRBD2. Germline V CDR1 and CDR2: MNHNS, SASEGT. Trimming removed 6 bases from V and 9 bases from J; junction bases left unmatched: 11. The CDR3 sequence is 15 residues long. The CDR3 is CASRSELAGGTEQFF. CDR3 bases: TGTGCCAGCAGGAGCGAGTTAGCGGGAGGAACTGAGCAGTTCTTC.

The chain recombines TRBV5-1 with TRBJ2-2; 15 positions agree with TRBD2. The CDR3 totals 16 residues. The V and J ends lost 3 bases and 5 bases, in that order; junction bases with no gene match: 2. CDR1 SGHRS and CDR2 YFSETQ come from the germline V gene. The CDR3 sequence: CASSYGLAGGTGELFF. The DNA for the CDR3 is TGCGCCAGCAGCTACGGACTAGCGGGAGGGACCGGGGAGCTGTTTTTT.

V and J are TRBV6-1 and TRBJ1-5; maybe TRBD1 (6 bases). The CDR3 is 14 amino acids. The V end was cut by 6 bases, the J end by 6 bases, with 15 bases between. Germline-derived CDR1 and CDR2 are MNHNS and SASEGT. The CDR3 is CASSRTEWIQPQHF. The CDR3 DNA is TGTGCCAGCAGCAGGACAGAGTGGATTCAGCCCCAGCATTTT.

There are a few counts of this clonotype. The chain employs TRBV7-9 and TRBJ2-2, with 13 bases aligning to TRBD2. The CDR3 runs to 15 residues. J lost 9 bases, V lost 5 bases, and 6 bases had no gene match. The germline V gene encodes CDR1 SEHNR and CDR2 FQNEAQ (reference sequence). The CDR3, as DNA: TGTGCCAGCAGCCACGGGACTAGCGGGATTCGGGAGCTGTTTTTT. Translated, it gives CASSHGTSGIRELFF.

The chain carries TRBV12-3 or TRBV12-4 and TRBJ2-1; 9 bases fit TRBD2. V was pared by 3 bases and J by 4 bases, with 7 bases of the junction left unmatched. The CDR3 has 16 amino acids. The CDR3 region is CASSLGGSGRYNEQFF. CDR3 nucleotides: TGTGCCAGCAGTTTGGGGGGTAGCGGGAGATACAATGAGCAGTTCTTC.

This chain links TRBV7-9 with TRBJ1-2; TRBD1 is a possible D gene (5 bases). V was trimmed by 1 base and J by 4 bases, leaving 10 bases between them. This CDR3 is 14 amino acids long. Germline V gene lookup returns CDR1 SEHNR and CDR2 FQNEAQ (reference sequence). This CDR3 is CASSLEGRLYGYTF. The CDR3 nucleotides read TGTGCCAGCAGCTTAGAGGGGCGCCTCTATGGCTACACCTTC.

This clonotype has only a few counts. The J gene is TRBJ1-1, the V gene TRBV28, with D perhaps TRBD1 (6 bases). V lost 4 bases and J lost 10, with 10 bases in between. Looked up from germline, CDR1 is MDHEN and CDR2 is SYDVKM. The CDR3 totals 11 residues. CDR3 loop: CASSSEGGAFF. As DNA, the CDR3 is TGTGCCAGCAGTTCGGAAGGGGGAGCTTTCTTT. The whole variable domain, remainder taken from reference TRBV28 and TRBJ1-1, is DVKVTQSSRYLVKRTGEKVFLECVQDMDHENMFWYRQDPGLGLRLIYFSYDVKMKEKGDIPEGYSVSREKKERFSLILESASTNQTSMYLCASSSEGGAFFGQGTRLTVV.

CDR3 residues: CASSLRTGPDEQYF. The CDR3 coding sequence is TGTGCCAGTAGCCTCCGGACAGGGCCCGACGAGCAGTACTTC. This chain connects TRBV19 to TRBJ2-7; 8 bases align to TRBD1. The CDR3 sequence is 14 residues long. V dropped 6 bases and J dropped 5; count of bases not matched to a gene: 9. Germline CDR1 reads LNHDA; CDR2 reads SQIVND (reference sequence).

The rearrangement uses TRBV4-1 and TRBJ1-2; 7 positions agree with TRBD1. V was pared by 5 bases and J by 4 bases, with 7 bases of the junction left unmatched. The CDR3 contains 14 residues. Germline V gene sequence: CDR1 MGHRA, CDR2 YSYEKL. CDR3 in amino acids: CASSYPGQRYGYTF. For the CDR3, the DNA is TGCGCCAGCAGCTATCCGGGACAGCGCTATGGCTACACCTTC.

The J gene is TRBJ2-5, the V gene TRBV9, with 16 bases lining up with TRBD2. CDR1 and CDR2 from the germline V gene are SGDLS and YYNGEE. V dropped 3 bases and J dropped 5; count of bases not matched to a gene: 7. The CDR3 loop spans 17 amino acids. For the CDR3, the DNA is TGTGCCAGCAGCGACGGGACTAGCGGGAGGGCCGTTGAGACCCAGTACTTC. This encodes CASSDGTSGRAVETQYF.

This clonotype was counted at least ten times. V usage is TRBV7-9 and J usage is TRBJ2-7; D remains ambiguous. The CDR3 length is 13 residues. The V end was cut by 2 bases, the J end by 2 bases, with 7 bases between. The germline gives CDR1 SEHNR, CDR2 FQNEAQ (reference sequence). CDR3: CASSLSDPYEQYF. The CDR3 DNA sequence: TGTGCCAGCAGCTTAAGTGATCCCTACGAGCAGTACTTC.

This clonotype was seen more than once but under ten times. This chain's CDR3 is CASSAQAGSAFNEQFF. Here the CDR3 DNA reads TGTGCCAGTAGTGCCCAGGCGGGATCGGCATTCAATGAGCAGTTCTTC. The genes are TRBV19 and TRBJ2-1; possibly TRBD2 for D (6 bases). The germline V and J ends were trimmed by 5 bases and 6 bases, with 20 bases remaining between them. The CDR3 spans 16 residues. The germline V gene has CDR1 LNHDA and CDR2 SQIVND (reference sequence).

This clonotype was seen a few times. The rearrangement joins TRBV20-1 to TRBJ2-1, with 9 bases identical to TRBD1. Germline V lookup: CDR1 DFQATT, CDR2 SNEGSKA (reference sequence). Losses at the gene ends were 6 bases for V and 5 bases for J; bases not matched to a gene: 14. CDR3 length: 16 residues. This chain's CDR3 is CSAGLATGGLNNEQFF. DNA for the CDR3: TGCAGTGCCGGTCTCGCGACAGGGGGATTAAACAATGAGCAGTTCTTC.

A few counts support this clonotype. The CDR3: CALWEVLAFF. CDR3 bases: TGTGCCCTCTGGGAGGTCTTGGCTTTCTTT. This chain links TRBV28 with TRBJ1-1; D unresolved. The CDR3 loop spans 10 amino acids. Trimming left V 11 bases short and J 11 bases short, with 15 bases between. Germline CDR1 is MDHEN and CDR2 is SYDVKM.